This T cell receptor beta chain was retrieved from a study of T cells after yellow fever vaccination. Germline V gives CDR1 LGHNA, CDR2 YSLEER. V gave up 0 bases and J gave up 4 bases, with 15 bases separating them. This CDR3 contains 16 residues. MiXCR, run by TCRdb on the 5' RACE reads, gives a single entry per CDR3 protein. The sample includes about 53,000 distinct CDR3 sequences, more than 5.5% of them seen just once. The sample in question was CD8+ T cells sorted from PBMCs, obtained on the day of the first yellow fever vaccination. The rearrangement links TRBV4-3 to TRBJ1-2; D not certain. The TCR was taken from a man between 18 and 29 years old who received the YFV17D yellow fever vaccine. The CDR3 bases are TGCGCCAGCAGCCAAGATCTAGGCTCCATCAGCTATGGCTACACCTTC. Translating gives CASSQDLGSISYGYTF.